This TCR beta chain stems from a study of blood T cell repertoires in COVID-19. This clone showed up just once. The CDR3 contains 13 residues. The junction had 2 bases not matched to a gene; V was cut back by 7 bases and J by 0 bases. Germline V CDR1 and CDR2: MNHEY, SMNVEV (reference sequence). Using immunoSEQ multiplex PCR, the repertoire was profiled, and TCRdb retains in-frame clones only, with some absent. The repertoire holds around 480,000 clones, with more than 70% as singletons. The rearrangement uses TRBV27 and TRBJ2-7; 8 bases fit TRBD2. This sequence originates from a woman aged 45-65 years with COVID-19, enrolled during active disease. What was sequenced was peripheral blood. The CDR3 reads CASMRGASYEQYF. The CDR3 coding sequence is TGTGCCAGCATGCGGGGGGCCTCCTACGAGCAGTACTTC.